This TCR beta chain is drawn from a study of human T cells and chemical hapten exposure. The table lists this clonotype with a few counts. Its antigen is not known. CDR1 MDHEN and CDR2 SYDVKM come from the germline V gene. The CDR3 runs to 14 residues. V lost 5 bases and J lost 2; bases outside the gene matches: 6. Study-level findings and limits: Versus controls, significantly more large CDR3 similarity clusters arose from expanded TCRs.

Time point indicated: patch test 1, 2 weeks after DPC sensitization. Treatment: therapeutic diphenylcyclopropenone sensitization with weekly scalp DPC. TCRdb passed the RACE reads through MiXCR, listing each CDR3 protein once. The sample holds 150,000 to 200,000 distinct CDR3 sequences; around 13% are singletons and the top ten take about 1.7%. This TCR was sampled from a woman aged 25-40 years with alopecia areata. Some clones in this sample may be carry-over from other donors' samples. Source: whole blood, taken in connection with sensitization to the hapten diphenylcyclopropenone (DPC). J is TRBJ2-7 and V is TRBV28; TRBD1 matches 7 bases. The CDR3 protein is CASSAGTVTYEQYF. The DNA of the CDR3 is TGTGCCAGCAGTGCCGGGACAGTAACCTACGAGCAGTACTTC.